The rows below give T cell receptor beta chains drawn from one sample of a study of T cell responses to AZD1222 COVID-19 vaccine. Generated by immunoSEQ multiplex PCR, the TCRdb table keeps only in-frame clones and is missing some. The sample lists 98,000 or so clones; about nine tenths were seen once. Here the sequenced sample was peripheral blood, taken 28 days after the second AZD1222 dose. Receptors were obtained from an adult who received the AZD1222 COVID-19 vaccine. CDR3s include the opening cysteine and the closing phenylalanine or tryptophan. D genes are given only for firm matches. A row's size may be missing; if present it is once, few, many or a size class.

d_gene,v_gene,abundance,j_gene,CDR3aa,CDR3nt
.,TRBV5-4,.,TRBJ2-5,CASSRGVETQYF,TGTGCCAGCAGCCGCGGGGTAGAGACCCAGTACTTC
.,TRBV19,.,TRBJ1-5,CASNPDGLNSNQPQHF,TGTGCCAGTAACCCGGACGGACTCAATAGCAATCAGCCCCAGCATTTT
.,TRBV12-3/TRBV12-4,.,TRBJ2-5,CASSFGSQETQYF,TGTGCCTCTAGTTTCGGTAGCCAAGAGACCCAGTACTTC
.,TRBV30,.,TRBJ1-2,CAGGIQVNYGYTF,TGTGCCGGGGGGATACAGGTTAACTATGGCTACACCTTC
.,TRBV19,.,TRBJ1-1,CASSITGPNTEAFF,TGTGCCAGTAGTATAACAGGGCCGAACACTGAAGCTTTCTTT
.,TRBV28,.,TRBJ1-5,CASSLLWRGNQPQHF,TGTGCCAGCAGTTTATTGTGGAGGGGAAATCAGCCCCAGCATTTT
.,TRBV3-1/TRBV3-2,.,TRBJ2-7,CASSRLSYEQYF,TGTGCCAGCAGCCGTCTGAGCTACGAGCAGTACTTC
.,TRBV3-1/TRBV3-2,.,TRBJ1-1,CASSQPPYTEAFF,TGTGCCAGCAGCCAGCCACCATACACTGAAGCTTTCTTT
.,TRBV24-1,.,TRBJ1-2,CAGDVGDYGYTF,TGTGCCGGGGACGTCGGGGACTATGGCTACACCTTC
.,TRBV29-1,.,TRBJ1-1,CSVVGGGTEAFF,TGCAGCGTTGTTGGAGGGGGCACTGAAGCTTTCTTT
.,TRBV11-2,once,TRBJ1-2,CASSLVQGTLQAYGYTF,TGTGCCAGCAGCTTAGTGCAGGGAACACTTCAAGCTTATGGCTACACCTTC
.,TRBV30,.,TRBJ1-1,CAWTLQSSNTEAFF,TGTGCCTGGACTTTACAGAGCTCGAACACTGAAGCTTTCTTT
.,TRBV19,.,TRBJ2-7,CASSIGLNSLYEQYF,TGTGCCAGTAGTATCGGCTTGAACAGTCTGTACGAGCAGTACTTC
.,TRBV11-1,.,TRBJ2-1,CASSAWESSYNEQFF,TGTGCCAGCAGCGCCTGGGAGAGCTCCTACAATGAGCAGTTCTTC
.,TRBV24-1,.,TRBJ1-1,CATSDGTEAFF,TGTGCCACCAGTGATGGAACTGAAGCTTTCTTT
.,TRBV30,.,TRBJ1-3,CAWSPGGTSGNTIYF,TGTGCCTGGTCCCCGGGGGGTACCTCTGGAAACACCATATATTTT
TRBD1,TRBV19,.,TRBJ2-1,CASSRGQGYNEQFF,TGTGCCAGTAGCCGGGGACAGGGGTACAATGAGCAGTTCTTC
.,TRBV28,once,TRBJ1-6,CASSLLNSPLHF,TGTGCCAGCAGTCTCCTTAATTCACCCCTCCACTTT
TRBD1,TRBV5-1,.,TRBJ1-1,CASSPSGGMNTEAFF,TGCGCCAGCAGCCCATCAGGGGGGATGAACACTGAAGCTTTCTTT
TRBD2,TRBV10-3,.,TRBJ2-1,CANGLAGGNEQFF,TGTGCCAACGGACTAGCGGGAGGTAATGAGCAGTTCTTC
.,TRBV5-1,.,TRBJ1-5,CASSLGQNSNQPQHF,TGCGCCAGCAGCCTCGGACAAAATAGCAATCAGCCCCAGCATTTT
.,TRBV12-3/TRBV12-4,.,TRBJ2-7,CASSDSYEQYF,TGTGCCAGCAGTGACAGCTACGAGCAGTACTTC
TRBD1,TRBV15,.,TRBJ1-2,CATSKSRQGATYGYTF,TGTGCCACCAGCAAGTCTCGACAGGGGGCGACCTATGGCTACACCTTC
.,TRBV4-1,.,TRBJ2-3,CASSQETRQPDRSTDTQYF,TGCGCCAGCAGCCAAGAAACGAGACAGCCAGATCGCAGCACAGATACGCAGTATTTT
TRBD1,TRBV5-1,.,TRBJ1-1,CASSLGDRAGTEAFF,TGCGCCAGCAGCTTGGGGGACAGGGCGGGTACTGAAGCTTTCTTT
TRBD1,TRBV7-8,.,TRBJ1-1,CASSEETGWTEAFF,TGTGCCAGCAGCGAAGAGACAGGGTGGACTGAAGCTTTCTTT
TRBD1,TRBV11-2,.,TRBJ2-1,CASSLGWTGSYNEQFF,TGTGCCAGCAGCTTAGGCTGGACAGGTTCCTACAATGAGCAGTTCTTC
TRBD1,TRBV5-1,.,TRBJ1-1,CASSLQGVLSEAFF,TGCGCCAGCAGCTTACAGGGGGTGCTCAGTGAAGCTTTCTTT
.,TRBV6-5,.,TRBJ2-7,CASSFQLDLGEQYF,TGTGCCAGCAGTTTTCAACTAGATTTGGGCGAGCAGTACTTC
TRBD2,TRBV24-1,.,TRBJ2-1,CATSDPGGLAGSNEQFF,TGTGCCACCAGTGATCCGGGGGGGCTAGCGGGAAGCAATGAGCAGTTCTTC
TRBD1,TRBV7-8,few,TRBJ2-7,CASSLAARTGRNEQYF,TGTGCCAGCAGCTTAGCAGCCAGGACAGGGAGGAACGAGCAGTACTTC
.,TRBV28,.,TRBJ1-5,CASSLRAGRHSNQPQHF,TGTGCCAGCAGTTTAAGGGCGGGAAGGCATAGCAATCAGCCCCAGCATTTT
.,TRBV29-1,few,TRBJ1-2,CSVLQQADGYTF,TGCAGCGTTCTGCAGCAAGCTGACGGCTACACCTTC
.,TRBV27,.,TRBJ2-7,CASTGSSYEQYF,TGTGCCAGCACAGGGAGCTCCTACGAGCAGTACTTC
TRBD1,TRBV10-3,.,TRBJ1-1,CATVGQGNTEAFF,TGTGCCACCGTGGGACAGGGGAACACTGAAGCTTTCTTT
TRBD1,TRBV5-1,once,TRBJ1-4,CASRRDRVEEKLFF,TGCGCCAGCAGACGAGACAGGGTAGAAGAAAAACTGTTTTTT
TRBD1,TRBV4-1,.,TRBJ1-1,CASSRGTEMNTEAFF,TGCGCCAGCAGCCGGGGGACAGAAATGAACACTGAAGCTTTCTTT
TRBD2,TRBV4-1,.,TRBJ2-7,CASSQGLAGAYEQYF,TGCGCCAGCAGCCAAGGACTAGCGGGAGCCTACGAGCAGTACTTC
.,TRBV28,.,TRBJ1-3,CASSPPDRSSGNTIYF,TGTGCCAGCAGCCCACCCGACAGGAGCTCTGGAAACACCATATATTTT
TRBD1,TRBV30,.,TRBJ2-2,CAWSWDRASGELFF,TGTGCCTGGAGTTGGGACAGGGCGTCCGGGGAGCTGTTTTTT
.,TRBV7-6,few,TRBJ1-4,CASSLHLGGHSNEKLFF,TGTGCCAGCAGCTTACATCTCGGTGGACACAGTAATGAAAAACTGTTTTTT
TRBD2,TRBV5-5,.,TRBJ2-2,CASSPGGESGELFF,TGTGCCAGCAGCCCTGGGGGGGAATCCGGGGAGCTGTTTTTT
TRBD2,TRBV10-2,.,TRBJ2-5,CASSWLAEETQYF,TGCGCCAGCAGCTGGCTAGCGGAAGAGACCCAGTACTTC
.,TRBV5-1,.,TRBJ2-5,CASSPLTDETQYF,TGCGCCAGCAGCCCACTCACTGATGAGACCCAGTACTTC
.,TRBV2,.,TRBJ2-2,CASSLDTPGGELFF,TGTGCCAGCAGCCTCGACACCCCCGGCGGGGAGCTGTTTTTT
TRBD1,TRBV19,.,TRBJ1-4,CASSRDSDNEKLFF,TGTGCCAGTAGCCGGGACAGTGATAATGAAAAACTGTTTTTT
.,TRBV7-9,.,TRBJ1-2,CASSFSDGTPYGYTF,TGTGCCAGCAGCTTCTCAGACGGCACACCCTATGGCTACACCTTC
.,TRBV4-1,few,TRBJ2-5,CASSQDTVLETQYF,TGCGCCAGCAGCCAAGATACGGTTCTAGAGACCCAGTACTTC
.,TRBV27,.,TRBJ2-7,CASSLGYSYEQYF,TGTGCCAGCAGTTTGGGGTACTCCTACGAGCAGTACTTC
.,TRBV11-2,.,TRBJ2-7,CASSFRASSLEQYF,TGTGCCAGCAGCTTTAGGGCTAGCTCTCTCGAGCAGTACTTC
.,TRBV28,.,TRBJ1-3,CASSFHGVGNTIYF,TGTGCCAGCAGTTTTCATGGTGTTGGAAACACCATATATTTT
TRBD1,TRBV15,few,TRBJ1-2,CATSRDPGQGRGGYTF,TGTGCCACCAGCAGAGATCCGGGACAGGGAAGGGGCGGCTACACCTTC
TRBD2,TRBV7-9,few,TRBJ2-7,CASSLVAGGSEQYF,TGTGCCAGCAGTTTAGTAGCGGGAGGCTCCGAGCAGTACTTC
.,TRBV7-8,.,TRBJ1-2,CASSPSGGDADGYTF,TGTGCCAGCAGCCCGTCTGGGGGGGACGCGGATGGCTACACCTTC